The 25 T cell receptor beta chains below come from one sample, sequenced in a study of blood T cells in healthy people across ages. A J-beta primer mix and a sample-barcoded 5' primer were used in a second PCR of roughly 6 to 12 cycles. In TCRdb, the 5' RACE reads were re-called with MiXCR into one record per CDR3 protein. The sample includes 1.5 million to 2 million distinct CDR3 sequences, 40% to 55% of them seen just once. The sample was blood. These receptor sequences come from a woman in her thirties or forties in good health.

This clonotype appeared a few times. The J gene is TRBJ2-7, the V gene TRBV6-1, with D maybe TRBD2 (6 bases). Trimming removed 2 bases at V and 2 bases at J, with 13 bases between. CDR1 MNHNS and CDR2 SASEGT come from the germline V gene. This CDR3 contains 15 residues. The CDR3 DNA is TGTGCCAGCAGTGAATTTGGGACTGGGACCTACGAGCAGTACTTC. This encodes CASSEFGTGTYEQYF.

This chain links TRBV11-1 with TRBJ2-7, with D tentatively TRBD1 (6 bases). CDR1 and CDR2 from the germline V gene are SGHAT and FQDESV (reference sequence). The CDR3 runs 16 residues. Between the trimmed V and J ends, which lost 5 bases and 7 bases, there was a span of 24 bases. CDR3 nucleotide sequence: TGTGCCAGCAGCCTGGGGGCTGCAGGGGTATACAATGAGCAGTACTTC. It encodes CASSLGAAGVYNEQYF. Variable domain in full (rest from reference TRBV11-1 and TRBJ2-7): EAEVAQSPRYKITEKSQAVAFWCDPISGHATLYWYRQILGQGPELLVQFQDESVVDDSQLPKDRFSAERLKGVDSTLKIQPAELGDSAMYLCASSLGAAGVYNEQYFGPGTRLTVT.

The chain carries TRBV27 and TRBJ2-7, with 7 bases that match TRBD1. The germline V gene has CDR1 MNHEY and CDR2 SMNVEV (reference sequence). This CDR3 is 15 amino acids long. Losses at the gene ends were 5 bases for V and 5 bases for J; bases not matched to a gene: 12. The DNA for the CDR3 is TGTGCCAGCAGTACGCGACAGGGAATTTTCCACGAGCAGTACTTC. It codes for CASSTRQGIFHEQYF.

V and J are TRBV5-4 and TRBJ2-1, with 14 bases lining up with TRBD2. The CDR3 extends over 15 amino acids. Germline CDR1 SGHNT, CDR2 YYREEE (reference sequence). Germline trimming cut 4 bases from V and 10 bases from J; bases unmatched to any gene: 7. The CDR3 spells CASSTTSGGAWEQFF. CDR3 DNA: TGTGCCAGCAGCACGACTAGCGGGGGGGCCTGGGAGCAGTTCTTC.

The rearrangement joins TRBV6-5 to TRBJ1-2, with 11 bases that match TRBD1. Trimming at V came to 2 bases and at J to 1 base, leaving 12 bases not matched to a gene. The CDR3 consists of 19 residues. Germline values: CDR1 MNHEY, CDR2 SVGAGI. As DNA, the CDR3 is TGTGCCAGCAGTTACGCGAGGACAGGGGGCGTTGGACTTAACTATGGCTACACCTTC. Protein sequence: CASSYARTGGVGLNYGYTF.

The rearrangement links TRBV11-2 to TRBJ2-1; 10 bases agree with TRBD1. The ends lost 0 bases at V and 3 bases at J; junction bases unmatched: 5. The CDR3 has 17 amino acids. Per germline, CDR1 SGHAT and CDR2 FQNNGV. The CDR3 loop is CASSLDLGQGIYNEQFF. CDR3 coding DNA: TGTGCCAGCAGCTTAGATCTGGGACAGGGGATCTACAATGAGCAGTTCTTC.

A few counts support this clonotype. V gene TRBV15 combines with J gene TRBJ2-6; the D gene is possibly TRBD1 (6 bases). The V end was cut by 4 bases, the J end by 0 bases, with 13 bases between. Germline V CDR1 and CDR2: LNHNV, YYDKDF (reference sequence). The CDR3 totals 17 residues. Here the CDR3 reads CATSKDRDSSGANVLTF. The CDR3 coding sequence is TGTGCCACCAGCAAGGACAGAGACAGCTCTGGGGCCAACGTCCTGACTTTC.

CDR3 nucleotide sequence: TGTGCCAGCAGCCCATATGGGGCGGAAAAACTGTTTTTT. Its translation: CASSPYGAEKLFF. The chain uses TRBV7-2 and TRBJ1-4; tentative D call: TRBD1 (5 bases). CDR3 length equals 13 residues. V lost 5 bases and J lost 8, with 12 bases in between. In germline, CDR1 is SGHTA, CDR2 FQGNSA.

As regards this clonotype: The junction does not match germline at one end; this may be a read error. V and J are TRBV7-9 and TRBJ2-7; maybe TRBD2 (5 bases). Per germline, CDR1 SEHNR and CDR2 FQNEAQ (reference sequence). The CDR3 extends over 12 amino acids. The CDR3 DNA reads TGTGCTAGCAGCGAGGGCTTACGGGAGCAGTACTTC. Residues: CASSEGLREQYF.

This clonotype came up once. This chain connects TRBV6-1 to TRBJ1-2, with TRBD1 identical over 7 bases. J gave up 2 bases and V 5 bases, and 8 bases lay outside the gene matches. The CDR3 covers 15 residues. Looked up from germline, CDR1 is MNHNS and CDR2 is SASEGT. The CDR3 region has the DNA TGTGCCAGCAGTACACGGGACAGAGAGAACTATGGCTACACCTTC. Its protein is CASSTRDRENYGYTF.

This clonotype was picked up a small number of times. This sequence joins TRBV11-1 and TRBJ2-1; D is unclear. V lost 1 base and J lost 12, with 10 bases in between. CDR1 and CDR2 from the germline V gene are SGHAT and FQDESV (reference sequence). The CDR3 loop spans 12 amino acids. The CDR3 coding sequence is TGTGCCAGCAGCTTAGGGCCAACTGGGCAGTTCTTC. Residues: CASSLGPTGQFF.

The chain joins TRBV5-1 to TRBJ2-5; perhaps TRBD1 as D (6 bases). This CDR3 has 14 residues. Trimming pared 4 bases from V and 1 base from J, leaving 11 bases between. CDR1 and CDR2 from the germline V gene are SGHRS and YFSETQ. The CDR3 loop reads CASSDGQIQETQYF. The DNA for the CDR3 is TGCGCCAGCAGCGATGGACAGATCCAAGAGACCCAGTACTTC.

V usage is TRBV29-1 and J usage is TRBJ1-4; no firm D call. This CDR3 comprises 11 residues. Trimming removed 0 bases at V and 8 bases at J, with 4 bases between. Per the germline V gene, CDR1 is SQVTM and CDR2 is ANQGSEA. CDR3 bases: TGCAGCGTTGAAGATCAGGAAAAACTGTTTTTT. This sequence encodes CSVEDQEKLFF.

The chain uses TRBV7-2 and TRBJ2-7; 7 bases match TRBD2. CDR3 length: 20 amino acids. V was clipped by 1 base and J by 0 bases; unmatched bases: 18. Germline assignment: CDR1 SGHTA and CDR2 FQGNSA. The CDR3 coding sequence is TGTGCCAGCAGCTTAGTTGATATGAGACTAGCATCTGGGAGCTCCTACGAGCAGTACTTC. Protein product: CASSLVDMRLASGSSYEQYF.

Written as DNA, the CDR3 is TGTGCCAGCAGTCTCAACCGGGACAGGGTATCCCACGAGCAGTACTTC. Its translation: CASSLNRDRVSHEQYF. This chain uses TRBV27 with TRBJ2-7; 9 bases are a match to TRBD1. Per germline, CDR1 MNHEY and CDR2 SMNVEV (reference sequence). V lost 5 bases to trimming and J lost 5 bases; unmatched junction nucleotides: 13. The CDR3 has 16 amino acids.

The chain uses TRBV12-3 or TRBV12-4 and TRBJ2-5; the match to TRBD2 covers 9 bases. The V gene end was trimmed by 7 bases and the J gene end by 2 bases; junction bases not matched to a gene: 8. The CDR3 totals 15 residues. Here the CDR3 reads CASTLRLAGQETQYF. Here the CDR3 DNA reads TGTGCCAGCACCCTAAGGCTAGCGGGGCAAGAGACCCAGTACTTC.

V is TRBV24-1 and J is TRBJ2-2; 7 bases agree with TRBD1. This CDR3 is 14 amino acids long. Germline trimming cut 11 bases from V and 1 base from J; bases unmatched to any gene: 6. CDR1 and CDR2 (germline): KGHDR, SFDVKD. This CDR3 is CAIGRTGNTGELFF. The CDR3 DNA sequence: TGTGCCATCGGTAGGACAGGGAACACCGGGGAGCTGTTTTTT.

In its sample, this clonotype was seen once. A junction boundary mismatches the germline segment, possibly from a read error. This rearrangement joins TRBV7-2 to TRBJ1-2; possibly TRBD1 for D (6 bases). The CDR3 sequence is 13 residues long. CDR1 and CDR2 (germline): SGHTA, FQGNSA. The CDR3 protein is CAGSLQGLNGYTF. The CDR3, as DNA: TGTGCCGGCAGCTTACAGGGATTGAATGGCTACACCTTC. The full variable domain, completed using reference TRBV7-2 and TRBJ1-2, is GAGVSQSPSNKVTEKGKDVELRCDPISGHTALYWYRQSLGQGLEFLIYFQGNSAPDKSGLPSDRFSAERTGGSVSTLTIQRTQQEDSAVYLCAGSLQGLNGYTFGSGTRLTVV.

This rearrangement joins TRBV7-2 to TRBJ2-1, with 9 bases lining up with TRBD2. This CDR3 has 15 residues. After removal of 2 bases from V and 6 bases from J, the junction contained 5 bases not matched to a gene. CDR1 and CDR2 from the germline V gene are SGHTA and FQGNSA. This chain's CDR3 is CASSLMGTSLNEQFF. The CDR3 DNA sequence: TGTGCCAGCAGCTTAATGGGGACTAGCCTCAATGAGCAGTTCTTC.

This clonotype has just a few counts. The chain carries TRBV6-6 and TRBJ2-1, with D possibly called TRBD1 or TRBD2 (5 bases each). V shed 0 bases and J shed 6 bases, with 9 bases lying between them. The V gene's germline CDR1 is MNHNY and CDR2 SVGAGI (reference sequence). This CDR3 is built from 14 residues. CDR3 protein: CASSYSRGFNEQFF. The CDR3 nucleotides read TGTGCCAGCAGTTACTCACGGGGCTTCAATGAGCAGTTCTTC.

This chain connects TRBV20-1 to TRBJ2-7; 8 bases agree with TRBD2. The DNA end is a closer match to TRBJ2-1, so the J assignment may be wrong. CDR3 length: 15 amino acids. The germline gives CDR1 DFQATT, CDR2 SNEGSKA (reference sequence). In DNA form, the CDR3 reads TGCAGTGCTAGGAGTCCGCGGGGGGTCGGAAATGAGCAGTTCTTC. It encodes CSARSPRGVGNEQFF.

This clonotype was found a few times. This chain links TRBV2 with TRBJ1-2; D may be TRBD1 (5 bases). In germline, CDR1 is SNHLY, CDR2 FYNNEI. This CDR3 is 13 amino acids long. With 0 bases removed from V and 5 bases from J, the gap between germline ends came to 7 bases. The CDR3 DNA is TGTGCCAGCAGTGAAGCGACAGTTTATGGCTACACCTTC. This gives the protein CASSEATVYGYTF.

This clonotype was picked up a small number of times. The chain employs TRBV6-1 and TRBJ2-1, with 14 bases fitting TRBD2. Trimming cost V 3 bases and J 8 bases; bases outside gene matches: 6. Germline V gene lookup returns CDR1 MNHNS and CDR2 SASEGT. The CDR3 contains 16 residues. CDR3 DNA sequence: TGTGCCAGCAGTGATACGACTAGCGGGGGGGCCTATGAGCAGTTCTTC. Residues: CASSDTTSGGAYEQFF.

J is TRBJ1-1 and V is TRBV7-2; 7 nucleotides align to TRBD1. The CDR3 consists of 15 residues. V shed 5 bases and J 3 bases; nucleotides not matched to a gene: 9. The germline CDR1 and CDR2 sequences are SGHTA and FQGNSA. The CDR3 loop reads CASSQNRGVDTEAFF. In nucleotides, the CDR3 is TGTGCCAGCAGCCAAAACAGGGGAGTAGACACTGAAGCTTTCTTT.

The chain employs TRBV6-6 and TRBJ1-6; TRBD1 matches at 7 bases. V lost 7 bases and J lost 7; bases outside the gene matches: 10. CDR1 is MNHNY and CDR2 is SVGAGI in the germline V gene (reference sequence). CDR3 size: 15 residues. Here the CDR3 reads CASNPPTGPNSPLHF. In DNA, the CDR3 is TGTGCCAGCAACCCACCGACAGGGCCCAATTCACCCCTCCACTTT.